The 20 T cell receptor beta chains reported below all come from one sample, sequenced in a study of PD-1 blockade in classical Hodgkin lymphoma. Libraries were prepared by immunoSEQ multiplex PCR; TCRdb keeps only in-frame clonotypes and omits some of them. The sample includes approximately 27,000 clones, around 90% seen only once; the top ten take 0.3% to 0.4%. Time point of the sample: newly diagnosed, previously untreated cHL patient sample. Purified CD4+ T cells were obtained from thawed PBMCs through magnetic negative selection. Sequencing was carried out using CD4+ T cells from blood. The receptors derive from a human donor with classical Hodgkin lymphoma.

The V call is TRBV7-8, the J call TRBJ2-5, with D perhaps matching TRBD2 (6 bases). The CDR3 loop spans 14 amino acids. The V end was cut by 3 bases, the J end by 1 base, with 9 bases between. Germline assignment: CDR1 SGHVS and CDR2 FQNEAQ. The CDR3 sequence is CASSLGTFQETQYF. Here the CDR3 DNA reads TGTGCCAGCAGCTTGGGGACTTTCCAAGAGACCCAGTACTTC.

V is TRBV5-1 and J is TRBJ2-7; D is perhaps TRBD1 or TRBD2 (6 bases each). The V gene lost 0 bases and the J gene lost 2 bases, with 15 bases spanning the gap. The CDR3 has 16 amino acids. Germline V lookup: CDR1 SGHRS, CDR2 YFSETQ. DNA for the CDR3: TGCGCCAGCAGCTTGGATGGGGGGCTGATAACCTACGAGCAGTACTTC. Residues: CASSLDGGLITYEQYF.

V is TRBV28 and J is TRBJ1-2; 12 nucleotides agree with TRBD1. The trim removed 4 bases at V and 3 bases at J, leaving 12 bases unmatched. The germline gives CDR1 MDHEN, CDR2 SYDVKM. This CDR3 has 18 residues. CDR3 residues: CASSSPGQGADIYYGYTF. The CDR3 DNA follows: TGTGCCAGCAGTTCTCCGGGACAGGGGGCAGATATTTACTATGGCTACACCTTC.

The rearrangement joins TRBV27 to TRBJ2-7; TRBD1 aligns across 7 bases. V lost 6 bases to trimming and J lost 3 bases; unmatched junction nucleotides: 17. CDR1 is MNHEY and CDR2 is SMNVEV in the germline V gene (reference sequence). The CDR3 has 17 amino acids. The CDR3 coding sequence is TGTGCCAGCAGCTCTCGAGGGGGCTACGCAGGGGGCTACGAGCAGTACTTC. It encodes CASSSRGGYAGGYEQYF.

This clone appeared once. The chain carries TRBV11-2 and TRBJ1-4; 7 bases align to TRBD1. Germline CDR1 is SGHAT and CDR2 is FQNNGV. J lost 7 bases, V lost 4 bases, and 6 bases had no gene match. The CDR3 sequence is 14 residues long. CDR3 in amino acids: CASSSTDRAEKLFF. The CDR3 DNA sequence: TGTGCCAGCAGCTCCACTGACAGGGCTGAAAAACTGTTTTTT.

The genes are TRBV28 and TRBJ1-2; 7 bases fit TRBD1. Unmatched junction bases numbered 6, after V lost 6 bases and J lost 8 bases. The CDR3 sequence is 12 residues long. From germline, CDR1 is MDHEN and CDR2 SYDVKM. The CDR3 DNA follows: TGTGCCAGCAGCCAAGGGGGCATGGGCTACACCTTC. Translating gives CASSQGGMGYTF.

CDR3 coding DNA: TGTGCCAGCTCACCAAGGGAGTACGAGCAGTACTTC. This gives the protein CASSPREYEQYF. This rearrangement joins TRBV18 to TRBJ2-7; possibly TRBD2 for D (5 bases). This CDR3 has 12 amino acids. V was cut by 2 bases and J by 4 bases, with 6 bases left in between. The germline CDR1 and CDR2 sequences are KGHSH and LQKENI.

This chain uses TRBV4-3 with TRBJ2-5; D possibly corresponds to TRBD2 (8 bases). This CDR3 is 16 amino acids long. V lost 4 bases to trimming and J lost 4 bases, with 19 bases between them. Germline CDR1 and CDR2: LGHNA and YSLEER. The CDR3 DNA follows: TGCGCCAGCAGCCGGGAGGGGGCGGGAGGTGGAGAGACCCAGTACTTC. Its translation: CASSREGAGGGETQYF.

This clone was observed a handful of times. The chain links TRBV5-1 to TRBJ2-2, with D possibly TRBD2 on 5 matching bases. Germline V CDR1 and CDR2: SGHRS, YFSETQ. The CDR3 loop spans 15 amino acids. Trimming took off 4 bases at V and 4 bases at J, with 14 bases between the two ends. CDR3 nucleotide sequence: TGCGCCAGCAGCCGCACTGTGGAGGTCACCGGGGAGCTGTTTTTT. It yields the protein CASSRTVEVTGELFF.

The chain links TRBV9 to TRBJ2-1; 8 nucleotides align to TRBD1. The J segment lost 10 bases and the V segment lost 2 bases, leaving 11 bases of the junction unmatched. The germline gives CDR1 SGDLS, CDR2 YYNGEE. There are 15 residues in the CDR3. The CDR3 loop is CASSVERQGRGEQFF. CDR3 in DNA: TGTGCCAGCAGCGTGGAAAGACAGGGGAGAGGAGAGCAGTTCTTC.

J is TRBJ1-6 and V is TRBV30; D may be TRBD1 (5 bases). V shed 1 base and J shed 7 bases, with 5 bases lying between them. The CDR3 length is 12 residues. CDR1 is GTSNPN, CDR2 SVGIG, per germline (reference sequence). CDR3: CAWSAGNSPLHF. CDR3 bases: TGTGCCTGGAGTGCAGGGAATTCACCCCTCCACTTT.

The CDR3 coding sequence is TGTGCCAGCAGTTACTCGGGGTCCTCTCCTTACGAGCAGTACTTC. Its translation is CASSYSGSSPYEQYF. This chain uses TRBV6-5 with TRBJ2-7, with D hard to call. V was cut by 0 bases and J by 4 bases, with 13 bases left in between. The CDR3 runs to 15 residues. Germline lookup yields CDR1 MNHEY and CDR2 SVGAGI.

V gene TRBV7-2 combines with J gene TRBJ1-2; D is unclear. The CDR3 extends over 13 amino acids. Germline V CDR1 and CDR2: SGHTA, FQGNSA. Trimming shortened V by 6 bases and J by 7 bases, and 15 bases separated the two germline ends. The CDR3 region has the DNA TGTGCCAGCAGTCGGGAGGCAGCGACTGGCTACACCTTC. Translating gives CASSREAATGYTF. The whole variable domain, filled in from reference TRBV7-2 and TRBJ1-2, reads GAGVSQSPSNKVTEKGKDVELRCDPISGHTALYWYRQSLGQGLEFLIYFQGNSAPDKSGLPSDRFSAERTGGSVSTLTIQRTQQEDSAVYLCASSREAATGYTFGSGTRLTVV.

This chain uses TRBV7-2 with TRBJ2-5, with a tentative D call TRBD1 (5 bases). V lost 2 bases and J lost 2, with 12 bases in between. The V gene's germline CDR1 is SGHTA and CDR2 FQGNSA. CDR3 size: 15 residues. The CDR3 coding sequence is TGTGCCAGCAGCTTACAGTGGGGCAGACAAGAGACCCAGTACTTC. It specifies CASSLQWGRQETQYF.

The CDR3: CASSTGGETTEAFF. The CDR3 region has the DNA TGTGCCAGTAGTACAGGGGGGGAAACCACTGAAGCTTTCTTT. The gene calls are TRBV19 and TRBJ1-1, with 7 nucleotides matching TRBD1. This CDR3 region has 14 residues. V trimming: 4 bases; J trimming: 4 bases; junction bases outside the gene matches: 6. Looked up from germline, CDR1 is LNHDA and CDR2 is SQIVND (reference sequence). Complete variable domain (other parts from reference TRBV19 and TRBJ1-1): DGGITQSPKYLFRKEGQNVTLSCEQNLNHDAMYWYRQDPGQGLRLIYYSQIVNDFQKGDIAEGYSVSREKKESFPLTVTSAQKNPTAFYLCASSTGGETTEAFFGQGTRLTVV.

This chain connects TRBV5-3 to TRBJ2-3; D ambiguous. TRBV5-3 is an open reading frame whose function is uncertain. The CDR3 totals 14 residues. The V and J ends lost 1 base and 2 bases respectively, with 8 bases between them. The CDR3 is CARSLPEYTDTQYF. The CDR3 DNA is TGTGCCAGAAGCTTGCCGGAATACACAGATACGCAGTATTTT.

The rearrangement joins TRBV10-3 to TRBJ2-1; 11 bases line up with TRBD2. J gave up 0 bases and V 3 bases, and 13 bases lay outside the gene matches. CDR3 length: 20 residues. The V gene's germline CDR1 is ENHRY and CDR2 SYGVKD. The CDR3: CAISDSGLAVDGSSYNEQFF. CDR3 nucleotide sequence: TGTGCCATCAGTGATTCGGGACTAGCGGTCGACGGATCCTCCTACAATGAGCAGTTCTTC.

This chain joins TRBV4-2 and TRBJ2-2, with TRBD2 matching 8 bases. The CDR3 has 16 amino acids. Trimming cost V 1 base and J 1 base; bases outside gene matches: 2. CDR1 is LGHNA, CDR2 YNFKEQ, per germline. The CDR3 bases are TGTGCCAGCAGCCAAGGTAGCGGGGAGAACACCGGGGAGCTGTTTTTT. Protein sequence: CASSQGSGENTGELFF.

The chain combines TRBV4-1 with TRBJ2-7; either TRBD1 or TRBD2 may fit D (5 bases each). CDR1 is MGHRA and CDR2 is YSYEKL in the germline V gene. The CDR3 covers 16 residues. Trimming pared 2 bases from V and 4 bases from J, leaving 18 bases between. The CDR3 DNA sequence: TGCGCCAGCAGCCAAAAAACCCAGGGACCCAGTTACGAGCAGTACTTC. It codes for CASSQKTQGPSYEQYF.

The gene calls are TRBV28 and TRBJ2-1; TRBD2 matches at 10 bases. The germline V gene has CDR1 MDHEN and CDR2 SYDVKM. CDR3 length: 15 residues. The V gene end was trimmed by 5 bases and the J gene end by 4 bases; junction bases not matched to a gene: 5. The chain's CDR3 is CASSRSGRPYNEQFF. DNA for the CDR3: TGTGCCAGCAGTCGTAGCGGGAGGCCGTACAATGAGCAGTTCTTC.